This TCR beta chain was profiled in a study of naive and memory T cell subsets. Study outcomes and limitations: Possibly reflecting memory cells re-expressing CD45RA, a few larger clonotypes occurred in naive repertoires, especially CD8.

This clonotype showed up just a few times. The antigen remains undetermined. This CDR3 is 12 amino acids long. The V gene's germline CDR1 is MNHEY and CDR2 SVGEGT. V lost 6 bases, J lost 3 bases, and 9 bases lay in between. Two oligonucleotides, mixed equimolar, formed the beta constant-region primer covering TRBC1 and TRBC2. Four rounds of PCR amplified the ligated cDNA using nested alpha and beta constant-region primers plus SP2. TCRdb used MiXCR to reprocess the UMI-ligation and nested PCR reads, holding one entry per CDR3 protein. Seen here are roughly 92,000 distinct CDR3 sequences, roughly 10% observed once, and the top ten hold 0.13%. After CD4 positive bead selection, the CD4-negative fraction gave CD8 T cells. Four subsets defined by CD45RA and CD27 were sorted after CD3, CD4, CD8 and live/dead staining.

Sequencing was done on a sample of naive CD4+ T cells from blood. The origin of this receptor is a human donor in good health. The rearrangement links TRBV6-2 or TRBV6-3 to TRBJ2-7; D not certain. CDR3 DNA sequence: TGTGCCAGCAGCGACGTGGGCTACGAGCAGTACTTC. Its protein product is CASSDVGYEQYF.